The clone carrying this T cell receptor (beta chain) was seen many times. Researchers made TCR beta libraries by using iRepertoire HTBI primers and running Arm-PCR on CDR3 regions. TCRdb re-analysed the multiplex PCR reads in MiXCR, keeping a single row per CDR3 protein. The sample holds hundreds of thousands of distinct CDR3 sequences; approximately 15% are singletons and the top ten take approximately 30%. CDR3 length equals 14 residues. The V and J ends lost 6 bases and 10 bases respectively, with 21 bases between them. The V gene's germline CDR1 is SNHLY and CDR2 FYNNEI. This sample is part of a study of regulatory T cells in long-lasting Graves disease. Time point of the sample: newly diagnosed GD, antithyroid drugs for less than 3 months. TCR sequences were obtained from RNA taken from PBMCs. The sample was also linked to a second study, of T cells in Graves' hyperthyroidism and ophthalmopathy.

The chain recombines TRBV2 with TRBJ1-2, with D possibly TRBD1 on 6 matching bases. This sequence was found in a man aged 35 to 55 with Graves disease. The sample consisted of peripheral blood mononuclear cells (PBMCs), taken at new diagnosis, from a patient treated with antithyroid drugs. In nucleotides, the CDR3 is TGTGCCAGCAGAGACAACAGGGCAGAAAAAGACTACACCTTC. Amino acid sequence: CASRDNRAEKDYTF.